This TCR beta chain comes out of a study of CD8+CD57+ T cells in acquired aplastic anemia. Study as a whole: Approximately 11 million reads were obtained on average for healthy donor CD4+ cells.

Genomic DNA acted as the template from which TCR beta VDJ combination and CDR3 sequence profiling were carried out. TCRdb itself ran the reads through MiXCR, one entry per CDR3 protein. The sample consists of some 190,000 distinct CDR3 sequences, 40% to 50% of them appearing once. The CDR3 is made up of 15 amino acids. Between the trimmed V and J ends, which lost 6 bases and 2 bases, there was a span of 14 bases. CDR1 is MNHNS and CDR2 is SASEGT in the germline V gene. This receptor was obtained from a human donor in good health. The sequenced material came from sorted CD4+, CD8+, or CD8+CD57+ T cells (not recorded which) from PBMCs. The chain couples TRBV6-1 to TRBJ2-1, with D perhaps TRBD1 (6 bases). The CDR3 loop reads CASRNTEGAYNEQFF. CDR3 coding DNA: TGTGCCAGCAGAAACACTGAGGGGGCCTACAATGAGCAGTTCTTC.